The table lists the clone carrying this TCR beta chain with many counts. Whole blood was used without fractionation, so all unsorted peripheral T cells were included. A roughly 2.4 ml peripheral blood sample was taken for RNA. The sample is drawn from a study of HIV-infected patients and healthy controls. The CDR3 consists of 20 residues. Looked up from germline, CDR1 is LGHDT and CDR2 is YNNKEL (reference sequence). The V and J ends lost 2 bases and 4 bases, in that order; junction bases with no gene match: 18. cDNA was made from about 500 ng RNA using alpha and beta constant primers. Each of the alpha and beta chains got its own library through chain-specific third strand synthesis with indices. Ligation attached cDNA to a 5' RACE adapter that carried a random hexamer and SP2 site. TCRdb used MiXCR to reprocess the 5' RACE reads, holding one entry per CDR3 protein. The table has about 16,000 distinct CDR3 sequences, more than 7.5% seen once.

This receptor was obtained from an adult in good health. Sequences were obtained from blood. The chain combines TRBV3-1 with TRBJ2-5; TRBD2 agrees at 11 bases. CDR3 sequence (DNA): TGTGCCAGCAGCCAAATTTTTCAGGAAGATAGGACTAGCGGGCCAGAGACCCAGTACTTC. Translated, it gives CASSQIFQEDRTSGPETQYF.